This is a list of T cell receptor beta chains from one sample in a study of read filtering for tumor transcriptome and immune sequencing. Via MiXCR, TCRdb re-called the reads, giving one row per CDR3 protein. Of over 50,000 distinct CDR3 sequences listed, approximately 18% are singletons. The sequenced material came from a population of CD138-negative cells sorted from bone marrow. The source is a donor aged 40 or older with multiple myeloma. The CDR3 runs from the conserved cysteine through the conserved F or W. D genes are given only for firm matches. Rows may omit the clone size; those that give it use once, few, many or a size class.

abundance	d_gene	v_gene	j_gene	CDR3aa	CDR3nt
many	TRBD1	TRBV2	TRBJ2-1	CASTSTGQGYNEQFF	TGTGCCAGCACGTCGACGGGACAGGGGTACAATGAGCAGTTCTTC
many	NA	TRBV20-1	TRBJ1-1	CSASLGVKTEAFF	TGCAGTGCTAGTTTGGGGGTGAAGACTGAAGCTTTCTTT
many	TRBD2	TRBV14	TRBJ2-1	CASSPAGGPYNEQFF	TGTGCCAGCAGCCCAGCGGGGGGGCCCTACAATGAGCAGTTCTTC
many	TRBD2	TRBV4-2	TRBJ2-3	CASSQDDWTSGTSTDTQYF	TGTGCCAGCAGCCAAGATGATTGGACTAGCGGAACTAGCACAGATACGCAGTATTTT
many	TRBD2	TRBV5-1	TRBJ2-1	CASSLGQRTSGRAGYNEQFF	TGCGCCAGCAGCTTGGGACAAAGGACTAGCGGGAGGGCCGGGTACAATGAGCAGTTCTTC
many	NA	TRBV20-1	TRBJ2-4	CSAPRTLAKNIQYF	TGCAGTGCTCCGAGGACACTAGCCAAAAACATTCAGTACTTC
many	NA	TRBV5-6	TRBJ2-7	CASSPRGGASSYEQYF	TGTGCCAGCAGCCCCCGGGGTGGAGCAAGCTCCTACGAGCAGTACTTC
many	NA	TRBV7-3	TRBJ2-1	CASSVAGGENNEQFF	TGTGCCAGCAGCGTGGCCGGAGGAGAAAACAATGAGCAGTTCTTC
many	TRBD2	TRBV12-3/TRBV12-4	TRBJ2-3	CASSISAGGVVNTQYF	TGTGCCAGCAGTATTTCAGCGGGAGGGGTCGTGAATACGCAGTATTTT
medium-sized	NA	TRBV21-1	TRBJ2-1	CASSSRRQGACEQFF	TGTGCCAGCAGCAGCCGCCGACAGGGGGCATGTGAGCAGTTCTTC
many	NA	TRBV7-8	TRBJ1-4	CASRGRGEETNEKLFF	TGTGCCAGCAGGGGAAGGGGGGAGGAAACTAATGAAAAACTGTTTTTT
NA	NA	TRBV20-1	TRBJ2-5	CSARDLWQRETQYF	TGCAGTGCTAGAGATCTGTGGCAGAGGGAGACCCAGTACTTC
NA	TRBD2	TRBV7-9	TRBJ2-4	CASSPAGGSGDIQYF	TGTGCCAGCAGCCCCGCTGGTGGGAGCGGGGACATTCAGTACTTC
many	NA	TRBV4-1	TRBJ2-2	CASSQVQLVRNTGELFF	TGCGCCAGCAGCCAAGTTCAGCTAGTTCGCAACACCGGGGAGCTGTTTTTT
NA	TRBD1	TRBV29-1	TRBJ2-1	CSAEPRTGGRGNEQFF	TGCAGCGCCGAACCTCGGACAGGGGGCCGGGGCAATGAGCAGTTCTTC
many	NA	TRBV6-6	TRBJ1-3	CASSLTEGSGNTIYF	TGTGCCAGCAGTCTGACGGAGGGCTCTGGAAACACCATATATTTT
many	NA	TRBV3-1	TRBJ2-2	CASSQDHGLNGELFF	TGTGCCAGCAGCCAAGATCACGGGTTGAACGGGGAGCTGTTTTTT
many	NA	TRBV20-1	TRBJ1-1	CSASFQTMNTEAFF	TGCAGTGCTAGTTTCCAGACAATGAACACTGAAGCTTTCTTT
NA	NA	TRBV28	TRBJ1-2	CASRETANYGYTF	TGTGCCAGCAGGGAGACAGCTAACTATGGCTACACCTTC
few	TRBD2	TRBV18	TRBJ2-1	CASSPPGLAGGLEQFF	TGTGCCAGCTCACCACCTGGACTAGCGGGGGGGCTTGAGCAGTTCTTC
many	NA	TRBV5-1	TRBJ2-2	CASSFAVGATGELFF	TGCGCCAGCAGCTTCGCAGTGGGGGCGACCGGGGAGCTGTTTTTT
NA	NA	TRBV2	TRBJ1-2	CASNPIPGGYTF	TGTGCCAGCAATCCGATCCCCGGGGGCTACACCTTC
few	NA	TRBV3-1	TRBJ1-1	CASNHRGGMNTEASF	TGTGCCAGCAACCATCGAGGAGGGATGAACACTGAAGCTTCCTTT
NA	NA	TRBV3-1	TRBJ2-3	CASSPRWESTDTQYF	TGTGCCAGCAGCCCCCGCTGGGAGAGCACAGATACGCAGTATTTT
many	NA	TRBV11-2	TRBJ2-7	CASSRGTSRSYEQYF	TGTGCCAGCAGCCGTGGGACTTCCCGCTCCTACGAGCAGTACTTC
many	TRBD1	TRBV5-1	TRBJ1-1	CASSFSPQGSTEAFF	TGCGCCAGCAGCTTCTCCCCACAGGGGTCCACTGAAGCTTTCTTT
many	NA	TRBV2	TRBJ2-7	CASGSVRAGTYEQYF	TGTGCCAGCGGCTCGGTGAGGGCAGGGACCTACGAGCAGTACTTC
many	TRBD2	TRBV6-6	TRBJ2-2	CASSYPGRGVPGELFF	TGTGCCAGCAGTTACCCGGGGAGGGGAGTCCCCGGGGAGCTGTTTTTT
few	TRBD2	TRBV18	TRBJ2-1	CASSPGTSGRAEQFF	TGTGCCAGCTCACCCGGGACTAGCGGGAGGGCAGAGCAGTTCTTC
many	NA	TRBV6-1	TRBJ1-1	CASSETGTEAFF	TGTGCCAGCAGTGAAACCGGGACTGAAGCTTTCTTT
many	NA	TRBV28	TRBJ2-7	CASSLGYEQYF	TGTGCCAGCAGCCTAGGATACGAGCAGTACTTC
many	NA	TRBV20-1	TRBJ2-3	CSATGLGTDTQYF	TGCAGTGCAACGGGACTCGGCACAGATACGCAGTATTTT
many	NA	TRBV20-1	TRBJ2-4	CSARLPGGAKNIQYF	TGCAGTGCTAGGCTCCCTGGTGGGGCCAAAAACATTCAGTACTTC